These T cell receptor beta chains were read from a single sample in a study of CXCR3-negative and CXCR3-positive naive CD8 T cells. Following a re-call of the 5' RACE reads, TCRdb has one entry per CDR3 protein and lacks DNA. The listing records approximately 37,000 distinct CDR3 sequences. The sequenced sample was memory CD8+ T cells from blood. All receptors come from a human donor in good health. Some clones in this sample may be carry-over from other donors' samples. Each CDR3 is given with its conserved first and last residue. Clone size is given for some rows only: seen once, a few or many times, or a class if the clone is expanded.

v_gene,j_gene,abundance,CDR3aa
TRBV28,TRBJ2-1,.,CASRLTRNNEQFF
TRBV14,TRBJ2-2,.,CASSQGWQGLTGELFF
TRBV29-1,TRBJ1-2,.,CSVEDRSDSANYGYTF
TRBV4-2,TRBJ2-1,.,CASSQDAASGGNEQFF
TRBV6-5,TRBJ1-1,medium-sized,CASSYTANTEAFF
TRBV6-4,TRBJ2-2,.,CASSDLGGPNTGELFF
TRBV28,TRBJ1-5,.,CASSLGTENNQPQHF
TRBV7-2,TRBJ2-3,medium-sized,CASSFGLHTDTQYF
TRBV28,TRBJ1-6,.,CASSLRGSNSPLHF
TRBV28,TRBJ2-1,.,CASSYERYEQFF
TRBV7-9,TRBJ2-5,.,CASSVSGGRIQETQYF
TRBV29-1,TRBJ2-4,.,CSVEGGPGVNIQYF
TRBV29-1,TRBJ2-3,.,CSVAGGSGTDTQYF
TRBV25-1,TRBJ1-1,.,CASSLQETEAFF
TRBV20-1,TRBJ1-6,.,CSASVQENSPLHF
TRBV27,TRBJ2-7,.,CASSLSTGQGRYEQYF
TRBV7-9,TRBJ1-6,.,CASSRSEYNSPLHF
TRBV9,TRBJ2-1,.,CASSGFGGGADEQFF
TRBV7-9,TRBJ2-3,.,CASSLDRSPYTDTQYF
TRBV6-6,TRBJ1-2,.,CASILSWGMGYTF
TRBV29-1,TRBJ2-3,.,CSVVRGLDDTQYF
TRBV3-1,TRBJ2-7,.,CASSQGGTGRYEQYF
TRBV9,TRBJ2-1,.,CASSVHLGGNEQFF
TRBV29-1,TRBJ1-2,.,CSVEGDAYGYTF
TRBV12-3/TRBV12-4,TRBJ2-7,.,CASVQRRGTWDEQYF
TRBV27,TRBJ2-1,.,CASKRGSSNEQFF
TRBV20-1,TRBJ2-2,.,CSAKHTGELFF
TRBV4-3,TRBJ2-1,.,CASSQGATSYNEQFF
TRBV6-2/TRBV6-3,TRBJ2-7,.,CASSYSIRRATYEQYF
TRBV7-9,TRBJ2-3,.,CASSHLRQGVADTQYF
TRBV7-8,TRBJ2-1,.,CASSSFGTFSSYNEQFF
TRBV5-1,TRBJ2-1,.,CASSLVLSSEQFF
TRBV10-3,TRBJ2-2,.,CAISESRELFF
TRBV20-1,TRBJ2-1,.,CSAREVTSGDYNEQFF
TRBV5-1,TRBJ2-7,.,CASSQREWHEQYF
TRBV29-1,TRBJ2-7,.,CSVEDQRGYEQYF
TRBV15,TRBJ1-2,.,CATSRDTPGQGAYGYTF
TRBV21-1,TRBJ2-7,.,CASSKAVGRVNYEQYF
TRBV6-2/TRBV6-3,TRBJ2-7,.,CASSYSDNSYEQYF
TRBV29-1,TRBJ2-7,.,CSVLDGAAEQYF
TRBV29-1,TRBJ1-2,.,CSVERQSYGYTF
TRBV25-1,TRBJ1-2,.,CASSELTGNYGYTF
TRBV28,TRBJ2-7,.,CASTLGQGGEQYF
TRBV2,TRBJ2-1,.,CASGAGTSYNEQFF
TRBV27,TRBJ2-1,.,CASSSLYNEQFF
TRBV7-9,TRBJ2-6,.,CASSFGSGANVLTF